This entry features one T cell receptor (beta chain) sequence. As yet, its antigen is unknown. This entry belongs to a study of CD8 T cells in ankylosing spondylitis. Study observations and caveats: Reactive arthritis synovial fluid and blood were previously reported to contain some motif variants. Reported data indicate significant enrichment of disease-linked clones within matched ankylosing spondylitis synovial fluid. A TCR beta motif of fewer than ten highly homologous variants seemed to mark ankylosing spondylitis blood.

V gave up 6 bases and J gave up 2 bases, with 11 bases separating them. From germline, CDR1 is SQVTM and CDR2 ANQGSEA. This CDR3 has 12 amino acids. TCRdb re-called the 5' RACE reads with MiXCR, one entry per CDR3 protein. This sample has about 350,000 distinct CDR3 sequences, with 20% found just once. The chain has TRBV29-1 and TRBJ2-7; D possibly corresponds to TRBD2 (5 bases). Sequencing was done on a sample of blood, either unsorted or a sorted T cell fraction (not recorded which). This TCR derives from a male donor with ankylosing spondylitis or in good health (not recorded which). Here the CDR3 reads CSVPDGAYEQYF. As DNA, the CDR3 is TGCAGCGTCCCCGACGGGGCCTACGAGCAGTACTTC.